The 27 T cell receptor beta chains below were found in one sample sequenced in a study of T cells in Graves' hyperthyroidism and ophthalmopathy. Using RNA transcripts as the source, TCR beta CDR3 regions were amplified. A set of HTBI primers served as the primers for a first-round RT-PCR of the TCR CDR3. TCRdb called the multiplex PCR reads again in MiXCR, with one record for every CDR3 protein. The sample has 340,000 or so distinct CDR3 sequences, around 16% seen once. What was sequenced was blood. Receptor source: a man aged 25-40 years with Graves' hyperthyroidism.

This clonotype was recorded many times. The gene calls are TRBV28 and TRBJ2-7, with D possibly being TRBD1 or TRBD2 (6 bases each). The CDR3 is made up of 15 amino acids. V gave up 8 bases and J gave up 5 bases, with 22 bases separating them. From germline, CDR1 is MDHEN and CDR2 SYDVKM. CDR3 coding DNA: TGTGCCAGCCTCCCCGGCCCCAGGGGAGGAGACGAGCAGTACTTC. This codes for CASLPGPRGGDEQYF.

The J gene is TRBJ1-2, the V gene TRBV12-3 or TRBV12-4, with a possible D match to TRBD1 (5 bases). V was trimmed by 3 bases and J by 3 bases, leaving 14 bases between them. The CDR3 covers 15 residues. CDR3 sequence (DNA): TGTGCCAGCAGTTTTAGGGAAAAGGGGCACTATGGCTACACCTTC. Protein sequence: CASSFREKGHYGYTF.

Comment on this clonotype: A junction end diverges from the germline sequence, so it may reflect a read error. V is TRBV11-2 and J is TRBJ2-2; 7 positions match TRBD2. In germline, CDR1 is SGHAT, CDR2 FQNNGV. The CDR3 is 14 amino acids. CDR3 sequence: CASSLPRSWGGLFF. The CDR3 DNA sequence: TGTGCCAGCAGCTTACCCAGGTCCTGGGGGGGGCTGTTTTTT.

This clonotype appeared a few times. The chain combines TRBV7-9 with TRBJ2-2, with D hard to call. The V end was cut by 5 bases, the J end by 0 bases, with 19 bases between. Germline values: CDR1 SEHNR, CDR2 FQNEAQ (reference sequence). This CDR3 has 18 residues. Here the CDR3 reads CASSPPLGGDANTGELFF. The DNA for the CDR3 is TGTGCCAGCAGCCCTCCTTTAGGCGGAGACGCGAACACCGGGGAGCTGTTTTTT.

In its sample, this clonotype was seen once. The chain has TRBV12-3 or TRBV12-4 and TRBJ1-5, with D perhaps TRBD1 (5 bases). V lost 8 bases and J lost 4, with 12 bases in between. The CDR3 contains 13 residues. This CDR3 is CASADNRNQPQHF. CDR3 sequence (DNA): TGTGCCAGCGCCGACAACAGGAATCAGCCCCAGCATTTT.

The J gene is TRBJ2-3, the V gene TRBV20-1; 13 bases fit TRBD2. Unmatched junction bases numbered 13, after V lost 1 base and J lost 0 bases. The germline gives CDR1 DFQATT, CDR2 SNEGSKA (reference sequence). CDR3 length: 20 residues. The DNA of the CDR3 is TGCAGTGCTAGAGCTTCGACTAGCGGGAGGCTCGGAGATAGCACAGATACGCAGTATTTT. Protein: CSARASTSGRLGDSTDTQYF.

A note on this clonotype: At one boundary the junction diverges from the germline segment, which might be a read error. The chain recombines TRBV27 with TRBJ1-6; D gene uncertain. Germline V gene data show CDR1 as MNHEY and CDR2 as SMNVEV (reference sequence). The CDR3 consists of 16 residues. CDR3 DNA sequence: TGTGCCAGCGGTTTACGGTCCAGACTCAATAATTCACCCCTCCACTTT. This gives the protein CASGLRSRLNNSPLHF.

Many counts were recorded for this clonotype. This sequence joins TRBV24-1 and TRBJ1-5; 8 nucleotides align to TRBD1. Germline values: CDR1 KGHDR, CDR2 SFDVKD. The CDR3 has 14 amino acids. With V trimmed by 3 bases and J by 7 bases, 4 bases remained unmatched. The CDR3 nucleotides are TGTGCCACCAGTGATGGACAGGGAGGACAGCCCCAGCATTTT. Residues: CATSDGQGGQPQHF.

This clonotype was detected ten times or more. J is TRBJ2-7 and V is TRBV27, with D possibly TRBD2 on 6 matching bases. Germline-derived CDR1 and CDR2 are MNHEY and SMNVEV (reference sequence). The CDR3 is 14 residues long. The V gene lost 6 bases and the J gene lost 4 bases, with 16 bases spanning the gap. CDR3 loop: CASSIRGTLYEQYF. The CDR3 DNA sequence: TGTGCCAGCAGCATCCGGGGGACCTTATACGAGCAGTACTTC.

The table lists this clonotype with many counts. This chain links TRBV28 with TRBJ1-1, with D maybe TRBD1 (6 bases). Germline CDR1 is MDHEN and CDR2 is SYDVKM. Trimming took off 8 bases at V and 2 bases at J, with 18 bases between the two ends. The CDR3 has 15 residues. The CDR3 DNA reads TGTGCCAGCGACCCTCCGGGGGCGGGAAACACTGAAGCTTTCTTT. Translating gives CASDPPGAGNTEAFF.

The table lists this clonotype with many counts. This rearrangement joins TRBV18 to TRBJ2-7; 9 nucleotides agree with TRBD1. With V trimmed by 3 bases and J by 6 bases, 6 bases remained unmatched. The CDR3 runs to 14 residues. From germline, CDR1 is KGHSH and CDR2 LQKENI. The CDR3 reads CASSPGTGSREQYF. CDR3 nucleotide sequence: TGTGCCAGCTCACCGGGGACAGGGTCCCGCGAGCAGTACTTC.

This clonotype has ten or more counts. The chain carries TRBV11-2 and TRBJ2-5, with 8 bases lining up with TRBD1. The CDR3 is made up of 14 amino acids. V lost 5 bases and J lost 5; bases outside the gene matches: 7. Germline assignment: CDR1 SGHAT and CDR2 FQNNGV. CDR3 region: CASSLQGAGETQYF. CDR3 DNA: TGTGCCAGCAGCCTCCAGGGGGCGGGTGAGACCCAGTACTTC.

This clonotype showed up just a few times. The rearrangement links TRBV10-3 to TRBJ1-2; a possible D gene is TRBD1 (6 bases). CDR3 length: 12 amino acids. V dropped 11 bases and J dropped 7 bases, with 17 bases sitting between them. The V gene's germline CDR1 is ENHRY and CDR2 SYGVKD. Written as DNA, the CDR3 is TGTGCCTCAATGGCCCAGGGGTTTGGCTACACCTTC. Protein: CASMAQGFGYTF.

The chain combines TRBV12-3 or TRBV12-4 with TRBJ1-6; tentatively, D is TRBD1 (6 bases). V was pared by 0 bases and J by 5 bases, with 8 bases between. This CDR3 contains 15 residues. The CDR3 is CASSLAHRDNSPLHF. The CDR3 DNA follows: TGTGCCAGCAGTTTAGCGCACAGGGATAATTCACCCCTCCACTTT.

This clonotype was counted ten times or more. The V gene is TRBV18, the J gene TRBJ2-2; D unclear. The CDR3 has 12 residues. Germline CDR1 is KGHSH and CDR2 is LQKENI. Trimming removed 2 bases at V and 7 bases at J, with 5 bases between. The CDR3 spells CASSPSDGELFF. The CDR3 bases are TGTGCCAGCTCACCAAGTGACGGGGAGCTGTTTTTT.

This clonotype was picked up a small number of times. This chain uses TRBV20-1 with TRBJ1-6, with 8 bases aligning to TRBD1. This CDR3 spans 15 amino acids. Germline assignment: CDR1 DFQATT and CDR2 SNEGSKA (reference sequence). V trimming: 3 bases; J trimming: 5 bases; junction bases outside the gene matches: 6. CDR3: CSASPPGQDNSPLHF. The CDR3 DNA reads TGCAGTGCTAGTCCTCCGGGACAGGATAATTCACCCCTCCACTTT.

About this clonotype: A read error may explain this, as a much larger clone is one base away. CDR3 in DNA: TGTGCCAGCAGCCCTCAACAGGGGGGCACTGAAGCTCTCTTT. Translated, it gives CASSPQQGGTEALF. This chain links TRBV3-1 with TRBJ1-1, with 8 bases identical to TRBD1. The length of the CDR3 is 14 residues. Germline V CDR1 and CDR2: LGHDT, YNNKEL (reference sequence). The entire variable domain, with the rest obtained from reference TRBV3-1 and TRBJ1-1, is as follows: DTAVSQTPKYLVTQMGNDKSIKCEQNLGHDTMYWYKQDSKKFLKIMFSYNNKELIINETVPNRFSPKSPDKAHLNLHINSLELGDSAVYFCASSPQQGGTEALFGQGTRLTVV.

This clonotype occurred many times. The rearrangement joins TRBV6-6 to TRBJ1-1; no reliable D call. CDR3 length: 17 amino acids. V was trimmed by 2 bases and J by 7 bases, leaving 23 bases between them. Germline V gives CDR1 MNHNY, CDR2 SVGAGI (reference sequence). As DNA, the CDR3 is TGTGCCAGCAGTTACCGTTCCCGGACTCGGCGGTACGGTGAAGCTTTCTTT. Encoded protein: CASSYRSRTRRYGEAFF.

This clonotype was seen more than once but under ten times. V usage is TRBV4-1 and J usage is TRBJ2-3, with TRBD1 identical over 8 bases. CDR1 is MGHRA and CDR2 is YSYEKL in the germline V gene. The CDR3 consists of 17 residues. V gave up 0 bases and J gave up 6 bases; unmatched junction bases: 11. The CDR3 loop reads CASSQDLTARGLDTQYF. CDR3 coding DNA: TGCGCCAGCAGCCAAGACTTAACGGCCAGGGGGCTCGATACGCAGTATTTT.

In its sample, this clonotype was seen many times. The rearrangement links TRBV27 to TRBJ2-7; TRBD2 aligns across 10 bases. Losses at the gene ends were 5 bases for V and 6 bases for J; bases not matched to a gene: 7. CDR3 length equals 14 residues. Germline loops: CDR1 MNHEY, CDR2 SMNVEV (reference sequence). CDR3 region: CASSKRGGGFEQYF. The CDR3 DNA sequence: TGTGCCAGCAGTAAGCGGGGGGGAGGATTCGAGCAGTACTTC.

This clonotype occurred once. Germline is not matched at one junction end, which may reflect a read error. The V call is TRBV3-1, the J call TRBJ2-7; D is perhaps TRBD1 or TRBD2 (6 bases each). Germline V gives CDR1 LGHDT, CDR2 YNNKEL (reference sequence). The CDR3 is 15 residues long. The CDR3 DNA reads as TGTGCCAGCAGCCAAGAAGTGGGGGGCCTCTACGAGCTGTACTTC. Amino acids: CASSQEVGGLYELYF.

This clonotype showed up just a few times. The rearrangement links TRBV24-1 to TRBJ2-1; the match to TRBD2 covers 9 bases. CDR1 and CDR2 (germline): KGHDR, SFDVKD. V shed 6 bases, J shed 4 bases, and the junction held 0 bases outside the gene matches. The CDR3 sequence is 13 residues long. CDR3 loop: CATSLAGYNEQFF. CDR3 nucleotide sequence: TGTGCCACCAGTCTAGCGGGATACAATGAGCAGTTCTTC.

The table lists this clonotype with a few counts. The rearrangement links TRBV15 to TRBJ2-6; D unclear. Germline loops: CDR1 LNHNV, CDR2 YYDKDF (reference sequence). Trimming stripped 7 bases from V and 2 bases from J, with 6 bases between. CDR3 length: 13 residues. The DNA for the CDR3 is TGTGCCACCACGGATCCTGGGGCCAACGTCCTGACTTTC. Translated, it gives CATTDPGANVLTF.

This clonotype was detected many times. V is TRBV14 and J is TRBJ2-7, with 7 bases matching TRBD1. CDR1 and CDR2 from the germline V gene are SGHDN and FVKESK. Germline trimming cut 4 bases from V and 1 base from J; bases unmatched to any gene: 1. This CDR3 spans 13 amino acids. CDR3 loop: CASSPDRSYEQYF. CDR3 DNA sequence: TGTGCCAGCAGCCCGGACAGGTCCTACGAGCAGTACTTC.

The table lists this clonotype with many counts. The chain has TRBV5-1 and TRBJ1-2; 9 bases match TRBD1. CDR3 size: 14 residues. Germline trimming cut 0 bases from V and 8 bases from J; bases unmatched to any gene: 5. The V gene's germline CDR1 is SGHRS and CDR2 YFSETQ. The DNA for the CDR3 is TGCGCCAGCAGCTTGGTCGGGACAGGGATCGGCTACACCTTC. Translating gives CASSLVGTGIGYTF.

The V and J genes are TRBV12-3 or TRBV12-4 and TRBJ2-2; D gene unclear. The CDR3 has 13 residues. V lost 6 bases and J lost 6, with 11 bases in between. The CDR3 nucleotides read TGTGCCAGCAGCAGCGACTTTGCCGGGGAGCTGTTTTTT. Its translation is CASSSDFAGELFF.

The rearrangement uses TRBV12-3 or TRBV12-4 and TRBJ2-1; D could derive from TRBD1 or TRBD2 (5 bases each). V was cut by 7 bases and J by 4 bases, with 14 bases left in between. The CDR3 has 14 residues. The DNA of the CDR3 is TGTGCCAGCACCCCGGGGCAGGAGTACAATGAGCAGTTCTTC. Translated: CASTPGQEYNEQFF.